This T cell receptor (beta chain) is from a study of T cells in Graves' hyperthyroidism and ophthalmopathy. General study findings and limits: The model predicted ophthalmopathy a median roughly 6.3 months before onset.

Comment on this clonotype: Its target is not known.

Stable disease denoted Graves' hyperthyroidism without ophthalmopathy progression within 18 months. Investigators excluded patients with uncontrolled infection, other autoimmune disease, pregnancy or lactation. With V trimmed by 1 base and J by 7 bases, 6 bases remained unmatched. This CDR3 is built from 16 residues. Germline CDR1 reads MNHEY; CDR2 reads SMNVEV (reference sequence). RNA transcripts gave rise to amplified TCR beta CDR3 regions. TCR CDR3 underwent first-round RT-PCR with the HTBI primer set. TCRdb called the multiplex PCR reads again in MiXCR, with one record for every CDR3 protein. This sample has 300,000 to 400,000 distinct CDR3 sequences, with roughly 20% found just once.

The sequence came from a woman aged 45 to 65 with Graves' hyperthyroidism. The genes are TRBV27 and TRBJ2-1; 11 bases line up with TRBD1. The source material was blood. The CDR3 DNA is TGTGCCAGCAGTTTATGGGGGACAGGGGGTCAGAATGAGCAGTTCTTC. It codes for CASSLWGTGGQNEQFF.